The TCR beta chain under discussion was sequenced for a study of blood T cell repertoires in COVID-19. Background on the study: There were acute and convalescent COVID-19 samples, and they came from the United States, Italy and Spain. PBMCs, B-cell-depleted T cells, or T cells were the source of the cDNA or gDNA that made up the material.

The V gene's germline CDR1 is DFQATT and CDR2 SNEGSKA (reference sequence). CDR3 size: 11 residues. V gave up 0 bases and J gave up 12 bases, with 9 bases separating them. Sequenced by immunoSEQ multiplex PCR; TCRdb stores in-frame clones only, minus some. The data contain under 25,000 clones, over 80% of them seen just once; the ten biggest clones take up roughly 20%. The gene calls are TRBV20-1 and TRBJ2-1; D is possibly TRBD2 (5 bases). The clonotype was recovered from a man older than 75 with active or convalescent COVID-19. The specimen sequenced was peripheral blood. CDR3 DNA: TGCAGTGCTAGAGATTCGAGCGGGCAGTTCTTC. This encodes CSARDSSGQFF.